These T cell receptor beta chains were read from a single sample in a study of Tregs in tolerant kidney transplant recipients. The assay was immunoSEQ multiplex PCR, and TCRdb's table has in-frame clones only and misses some. There are 55,000 to 80,000 clones in the sample; 95% to 98% occur only once, and 0.34% lies in the top ten. The sequences come from Tregs from blood, collected before the transplant. The receptors were sampled from a human donor who received a combined kidney and bone marrow transplant. Each CDR3 is given with its conserved first and last residue. A D gene is named only where the DNA matches it firmly.

J: TRBJ2-7
D: TRBD1
V: TRBV19
CDR3: CASSRAGGSYEQYF
DNA: TGTGCCAGTAGTCGGGCAGGGGGTTCCTACGAGCAGTACTTC

J: TRBJ1-1
D: NA
V: TRBV19
CDR3: CASRQDRMAFF
DNA: TGTGCCAGTAGGCAGGATCGGATGGCTTTCTTT

J: TRBJ1-2
D: NA
V: TRBV5-1
CDR3: CASSFLLGSNYGYTF
DNA: TGCGCCAGCAGCTTTCTTCTGGGCTCTAACTATGGCTACACCTTC

J: TRBJ2-3
D: NA
V: TRBV18
CDR3: CASSPGASTDTQYF
DNA: TGTGCCAGCTCACCGGGAGCCAGCACAGATACGCAGTATTTT

J: TRBJ2-5
D: NA
V: TRBV7-2
CDR3: CASSSKLQGMRPFAQYF
DNA: TGTGCCAGCAGCTCTAAGTTGCAGGGAATGCGTCCTTTCGCCCAGTACTTC

J: TRBJ2-3
D: TRBD2
V: TRBV30
CDR3: CSGGTTDTQYF
DNA: TGTTCGGGGGGGACCACAGATACGCAGTATTTT

J: TRBJ1-1
D: NA
V: TRBV15
CDR3: CATSRDRTASEAFF
DNA: TGTGCCACCAGCAGAGATAGGACAGCCAGTGAAGCTTTCTTT

J: TRBJ2-5
D: NA
V: TRBV5-6
CDR3: CASSYKETQYF
DNA: TGTGCCAGCAGTTATAAAGAGACCCAGTACTTC

J: TRBJ2-1
D: NA
V: TRBV7-2
CDR3: CASSPRRTRNSYNEQFF
DNA: TGTGCCAGCAGCCCCCGCCGGACAAGGAACTCCTACAATGAGCAGTTCTTC

J: TRBJ2-6
D: NA
V: TRBV6-5
CDR3: CASSYSSGTGANVLTF
DNA: TGTGCCAGCAGTTACTCCTCCGGGACAGGGGCCAACGTCCTGACTTTC

J: TRBJ1-5
D: NA
V: TRBV7-2
CDR3: CASSPNPGNQPQHF
DNA: TGTGCCAGCAGCCCCAACCCAGGCAATCAGCCCCAGCATTTT